The 12 T cell receptor beta chains listed next were all sequenced from one sample in a study of blood T cell repertoires in COVID-19 (dated by TCRdb to the early 2020s). The library came from the immunoSEQ multiplex PCR assay. TCRdb provides this immuneACCESS table in a form limited to in-frame rearrangements. Some clones are lacking; in checked studies, under half of them reflect an unresolved V gene, and why the rest are absent is not known. The table for this sample lists under 55,000 clones; approximately 90% of them were counted only once. The top ten constitute 5% to 6% of the sample. Sequences were obtained from peripheral blood. The origin of the receptors is a middle-aged man with active COVID-19.

V usage is TRBV19 and J usage is TRBJ1-5; tentative D call: TRBD1 (6 bases). This CDR3 has 16 amino acids. The V end lost 3 bases, the J end lost 0 bases, and 12 bases lay between the germline ends. Germline V gene sequence: CDR1 LNHDA, CDR2 SQIVND (reference sequence). The CDR3 DNA sequence: TGTGCCAGTAGTATGGACAGTTACTATAGCAATCAGCCCCAGCATTTT. This translates into CASSMDSYYSNQPQHF.

The chain employs TRBV13 and TRBJ2-7; 8 nucleotides match TRBD2. This CDR3 contains 14 residues. CDR1 is PRHDT, CDR2 FYEKMQ, per germline (reference sequence). The J segment lost 3 bases and the V segment lost 4 bases, leaving 5 bases of the junction unmatched. CDR3 sequence: CASSWSGSSYEQYF. The CDR3 bases are TGTGCCAGCAGCTGGAGCGGGAGTAGCTACGAGCAGTACTTC.

Remarks on this clone: Other DNA sequences in the same sample also yield this CDR3. The V gene is TRBV2, the J gene TRBJ2-3; a possible D gene is TRBD1 (6 bases). V was shortened by 4 bases and J by 3 bases, with 8 bases between the two germline ends. Germline V gene data show CDR1 as SNHLY and CDR2 as FYNNEI. The CDR3 sequence is 13 residues long. The CDR3 region is CASSVQGTDTQYF. CDR3 nucleotide sequence: TGTGCCAGCAGTGTTCAGGGGACAGATACGCAGTATTTT.

The genes are TRBV30 and TRBJ1-5, with a possible D match to TRBD1 (5 bases). The CDR3 sequence is 12 residues long. V lost 0 bases and J lost 9, with 9 bases in between. Germline V gene sequence: CDR1 GTSNPN, CDR2 SVGIG (reference sequence). The DNA of the CDR3 is TGTGCCTGGAGTGTGCAGGGCGGGCCCCAGCATTTT. This gives the protein CAWSVQGGPQHF.

V usage is TRBV6-5 and J usage is TRBJ1-6; D possibly corresponds to TRBD1 (5 bases). This CDR3 has 15 residues. Germline CDR1 reads MNHEY; CDR2 reads SVGAGI. V lost 3 bases to trimming and J lost 7 bases, with 13 bases between them. In nucleotides, the CDR3 is TGTGCCAGCAGTTATTCGTATCAGGGAAATTCACCCCTCCACTTT. Amino acids: CASSYSYQGNSPLHF.

The chain employs TRBV7-3 and TRBJ2-3; a weak D match, TRBD2 (5 bases). The CDR3 has 13 amino acids. Looked up from germline, CDR1 is SGHTA and CDR2 is FQGTGA. The ends were cut back, 6 bases at V and 7 bases at J, with 14 bases in the middle. The CDR3 bases are TGTGCCAGCAGTTATACCCGGGATAATACGCAGTATTTT. Residues: CASSYTRDNTQYF. Using reference TRBV7-3 and TRBJ2-3 for the parts outside the CDR3, the full variable domain is GAGVSQTPSNKVTEKGKYVELRCDPISGHTALYWYRQSLGQGPEFLIYFQGTGAADDSGLPNDRFFAVRPEGSVSTLKIQRTERGDSAVYLCASSYTRDNTQYFGPGTRLTVL.

V is TRBV27 and J is TRBJ2-3; TRBD1 matches at 9 bases. V lost 6 bases to trimming and J lost 5 bases; unmatched junction nucleotides: 9. Per germline, CDR1 MNHEY and CDR2 SMNVEV (reference sequence). The CDR3 has 15 residues. The CDR3 reads CASRHTGGWGDTQYF. The CDR3 DNA reads TGTGCCAGCAGACACACAGGGGGCTGGGGAGATACGCAGTATTTT.

The chain recombines TRBV27 with TRBJ1-6; TRBD1 agrees at 10 bases. There are 19 residues in the CDR3. V shed 4 bases and J 0 bases; nucleotides not matched to a gene: 9. The germline V gene has CDR1 MNHEY and CDR2 SMNVEV (reference sequence). This CDR3 is CASSSWTGGYSSYNSPLHF. The CDR3 nucleotides are TGTGCCAGCAGTTCGTGGACAGGGGGGTATAGCTCCTATAATTCACCCCTCCACTTT.

J is TRBJ2-3 and V is TRBV6-2 or TRBV6-3, with TRBD1 matching over 10 bases. V lost 2 bases to trimming and J lost 2 bases; unmatched junction nucleotides: 4. Germline loops: CDR1 MNHEY, CDR2 SVGEGT. CDR3 length: 16 amino acids. CDR3 amino acids: CASSYRTGGNTDTQYF. The CDR3 nucleotides are TGTGCCAGCAGTTACCGGACAGGGGGAAACACAGATACGCAGTATTTT.

This chain uses TRBV28 with TRBJ2-7; tentatively, D is TRBD2 (6 bases). The CDR3 spans 15 residues. V shed 6 bases and J shed 2 bases, with 17 bases lying between them. CDR1 MDHEN and CDR2 SYDVKM come from the germline V gene. CDR3 sequence reads: CASSYGGTGAYEQYF. CDR3 in DNA: TGTGCCAGCAGCTATGGGGGGACCGGAGCCTACGAGCAGTACTTC. Drawing the rest from reference TRBV28 and TRBJ2-7, the complete variable domain is DVKVTQSSRYLVKRTGEKVFLECVQDMDHENMFWYRQDPGLGLRLIYFSYDVKMKEKGDIPEGYSVSREKKERFSLILESASTNQTSMYLCASSYGGTGAYEQYFGPGTRLTVT.

V gene TRBV27 combines with J gene TRBJ2-5, with D maybe TRBD2 (5 bases). The CDR3 has 14 residues. With 2 bases removed from V and 5 bases from J, the gap between germline ends came to 12 bases. The germline V gene has CDR1 MNHEY and CDR2 SMNVEV (reference sequence). The CDR3 protein is CASSLRRRSETQYF. CDR3 DNA: TGTGCCAGCAGTTTAAGGAGGCGATCGGAGACCCAGTACTTC.

This chain joins TRBV6-1 and TRBJ2-4; D might be TRBD2 (5 bases). Trimming left V 2 bases short and J 9 bases short, with 14 bases between. The length of the CDR3 is 14 residues. Germline CDR1 is MNHNS and CDR2 is SASEGT. This chain's CDR3 is CASSESAAEAIQYF. The CDR3 nucleotides read TGTGCCAGCAGTGAAAGTGCAGCGGAAGCCATTCAGTACTTC.